Included here is one TCR beta chain sequence, with context. Those designated as exposed participants met a COVID-19 case within 2 weeks before study entry. The V and J ends lost 5 bases and 1 base, in that order; junction bases with no gene match: 11. CDR3 length equals 17 residues. From germline, CDR1 is SGHVS and CDR2 FQNEAQ. The data derive from a study of blood T cell repertoires in COVID-19. Here immunoSEQ multiplex PCR was the method, and the copy in TCRdb shows in-frame clones only, minus some. The data contain around 200,000 clones, approximately 86% of them singletons. The clonotype originates from a woman aged 25-40 years who had been exposed to COVID-19. The material sequenced was PBMCs or T cells enriched from blood (not recorded which). This sequence joins TRBV7-8 and TRBJ1-1; the match to TRBD1 covers 9 bases. As DNA, the CDR3 is TGTGCCAGCAGCCCCTATCGGGACAGGGTGAAGAACACTGAAGCTTTCTTT. The encoded protein is CASSPYRDRVKNTEAFF.